The 10 T cell receptor beta chains given below trace back to one sample, sequenced in a study of tumor-infiltrating lymphocytes in primary liver carcinoma. DNA and RNA were both co-extracted from around 20-30 mg of bulk tissue that had not been sorted. From approximately 0.5 ug of total RNA, TCR beta-specific cDNA was reverse-transcribed using a constant-region primer. A slightly modified ARM-PCR protocol with three nested multiplex PCR rounds produced these TCR beta libraries. Researchers ran the first two PCR rounds for ten to eleven cycles each with TRBV1-TRBV30 forward primers and a C-beta reverse primer. TCRdb used MiXCR to reprocess the multiplex PCR reads, holding one entry per CDR3 protein. The sample has tens of thousands of distinct CDR3 sequences, around 66% seen once. Sequenced material: liver tumor tissue from sampling region 3. Regarding subset: tumor region T3, left-lateral pole. The source is a woman in her thirties with primary liver carcinoma and hepatitis B virus infection.

This clonotype showed up many times. V and J are TRBV11-3 and TRBJ1-1, with 7 positions matching TRBD1. The germline V gene encodes CDR1 SGHNT and CDR2 YENEEA. The J segment lost 10 bases and the V segment lost 4 bases, leaving 9 bases of the junction unmatched. The CDR3 length is 13 residues. The CDR3 reads CASSSIGTEVAFF. The CDR3 nucleotides are TGTGCCAGCAGCTCAATTGGGACAGAAGTAGCTTTCTTT.

As for this clonotype: With a much larger clone just one base away, this may be a read error. The chain carries TRBV28 and TRBJ1-1, with no clear D. CDR1 MDHEN and CDR2 SYDVKM come from the germline V gene. This CDR3 has 13 amino acids. The CDR3 spells CVSSLGNKSEAFF. The CDR3, as DNA: TGTGTCAGCAGTTTGGGGAACAAATCTGAAGCTTTCTTT.

This clonotype was seen repeatedly, ten times or more. The genes are TRBV6-1 and TRBJ1-5; the D is unclear. V was clipped by 8 bases and J by 6 bases, with 23 bases between them. The CDR3 has 16 amino acids. Germline-derived CDR1 and CDR2 are MNHNS and SASEGT. This CDR3 reads CASRGWAPGLPQPQHF. DNA of the CDR3: TGTGCCAGCCGAGGGTGGGCCCCGGGTCTACCTCAGCCCCAGCATTTT.

This clonotype was observed a few times. A read error may explain this, as a much larger clone is one base away. The conserved phenylalanine or tryptophan is not found at the CDR3 terminus, so this likely reflects a read error. The chain uses TRBV11-3 and TRBJ2-1; weak D call: TRBD2 (6 bases). The CDR3 is 13 amino acids. The germline gives CDR1 SGHNT, CDR2 YENEEA. Written as DNA, the CDR3 is TGTGTCAGCAGTGCCGGGGGCTACAATGAGCAGTTCTTA. Protein sequence: CVSSAGGYNEQFL.

A remark on this clonotype: Without the conserved terminal phenylalanine or tryptophan, this CDR3 likely stems from a read error. The V and J genes are TRBV5-4 and TRBJ2-3, with a possible D match to TRBD1 (5 bases). This CDR3 spans 17 amino acids. Per germline, CDR1 SGHNT and CDR2 YYREEE (reference sequence). CDR3 bases: TGTGCTAGCAGCGTAGACGGACACCCTCCATCCATAGATACGCAGTATTTG. This gives the protein CASSVDGHPPSIDTQYL.

This clonotype is medium-sized (0.01 to 0.1%). V gene TRBV7-9 combines with J gene TRBJ2-7, with TRBD2 identical over 9 bases. V lost 4 bases to trimming and J lost 4 bases; unmatched junction nucleotides: 8. From germline, CDR1 is SEHNR and CDR2 FQNEAQ (reference sequence). This CDR3 has 15 amino acids. The CDR3: CASSWGLAAPYEQYF. The CDR3 DNA reads TGTGCCAGCAGCTGGGGACTAGCCGCACCTTACGAGCAGTACTTC.

This clonotype was counted many times. At one of its ends the junction is not consistent with the germline gene, which may arise from a read error. This rearrangement joins TRBV11-2 to TRBJ2-7, with D unclear. Germline loops: CDR1 SGHAT, CDR2 FQNNGV. The CDR3 runs to 11 residues. CDR3: CASILSCEQYF. The CDR3 DNA sequence: TGTGCCAGCATCTTATCCTGCGAGCAGTACTTC.

As regards this clonotype: An end of the junction does not agree with germline; a read error may underlie this. The chain recombines TRBV28 with TRBJ2-1, with no clear D. The length of the CDR3 is 11 residues. Germline loops: CDR1 MDHEN, CDR2 SYDVKM. CDR3 coding DNA: TGTGCCAGCAGTTTCCTCAATGAGCAATTCTTC. Its protein product is CASSFLNEQFF. Full variable domain (outside the CDR3, taken from reference TRBV28 and TRBJ2-1): DVKVTQSSRYLVKRTGEKVFLECVQDMDHENMFWYRQDPGLGLRLIYFSYDVKMKEKGDIPEGYSVSREKKERFSLILESASTNQTSMYLCASSFLNEQFFGPGTRLTVL.

This clonotype came up a few times. The genes are TRBV11-2 and TRBJ2-1, with D possibly being TRBD1 or TRBD2 (6 bases each). Deletions cut 5 bases from V and 8 bases from J, with 25 bases between. Per germline, CDR1 SGHAT and CDR2 FQNNGV. The CDR3 totals 17 residues. The CDR3 DNA follows: TGTGCCAGCAGCAGGAGACTAGGGGGAGGACCGGGGGATGAGCAGTTCTTC. This gives the protein CASSRRLGGGPGDEQFF.

As for this clonotype: The conserved closing phenylalanine or tryptophan is absent in this CDR3, likely reflecting a read error. V gene TRBV11-2 combines with J gene TRBJ1-6; D gene unclear. The CDR3 covers 12 residues. CDR1 SGHAT and CDR2 FQNNGV come from the germline V gene. The CDR3 bases are TGTGCCAACAGCTTACATAATTCATCCCTCCACTTA. It codes for CANSLHNSSLHL.